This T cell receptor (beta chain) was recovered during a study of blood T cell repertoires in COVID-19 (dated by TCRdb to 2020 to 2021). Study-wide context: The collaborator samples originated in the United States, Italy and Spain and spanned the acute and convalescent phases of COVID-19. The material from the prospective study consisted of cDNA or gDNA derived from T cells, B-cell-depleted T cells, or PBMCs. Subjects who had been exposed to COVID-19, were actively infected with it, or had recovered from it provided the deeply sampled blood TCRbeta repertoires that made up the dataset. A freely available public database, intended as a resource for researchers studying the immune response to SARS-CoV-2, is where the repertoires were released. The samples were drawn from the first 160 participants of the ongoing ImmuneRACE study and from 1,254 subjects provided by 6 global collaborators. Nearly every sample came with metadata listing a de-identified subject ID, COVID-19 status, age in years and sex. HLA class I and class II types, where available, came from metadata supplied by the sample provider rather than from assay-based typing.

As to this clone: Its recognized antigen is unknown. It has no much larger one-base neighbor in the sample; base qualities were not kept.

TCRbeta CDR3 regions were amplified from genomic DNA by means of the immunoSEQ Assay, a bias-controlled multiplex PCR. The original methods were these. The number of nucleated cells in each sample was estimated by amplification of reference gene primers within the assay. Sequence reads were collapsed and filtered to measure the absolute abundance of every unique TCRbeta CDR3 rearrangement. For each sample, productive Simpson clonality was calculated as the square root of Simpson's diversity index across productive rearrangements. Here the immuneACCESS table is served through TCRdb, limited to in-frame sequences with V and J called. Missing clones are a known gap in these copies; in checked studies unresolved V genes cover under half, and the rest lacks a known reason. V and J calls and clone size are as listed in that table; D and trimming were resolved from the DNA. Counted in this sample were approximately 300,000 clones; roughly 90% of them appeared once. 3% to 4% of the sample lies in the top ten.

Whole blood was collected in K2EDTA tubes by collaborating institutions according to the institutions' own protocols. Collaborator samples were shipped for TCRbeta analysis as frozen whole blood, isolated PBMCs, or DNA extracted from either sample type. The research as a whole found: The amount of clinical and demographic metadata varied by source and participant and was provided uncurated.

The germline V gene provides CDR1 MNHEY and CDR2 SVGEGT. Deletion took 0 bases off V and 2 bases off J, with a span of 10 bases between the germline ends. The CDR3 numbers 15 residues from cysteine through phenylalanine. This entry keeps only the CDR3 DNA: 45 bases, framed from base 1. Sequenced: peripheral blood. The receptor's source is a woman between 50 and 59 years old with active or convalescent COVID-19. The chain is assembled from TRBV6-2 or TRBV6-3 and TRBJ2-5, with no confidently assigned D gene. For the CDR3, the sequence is CASSYSGRNQETQYF. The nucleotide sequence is TGTGCCAGCAGTTACTCAGGCAGGAATCAAGAGACCCAGTACTTC.